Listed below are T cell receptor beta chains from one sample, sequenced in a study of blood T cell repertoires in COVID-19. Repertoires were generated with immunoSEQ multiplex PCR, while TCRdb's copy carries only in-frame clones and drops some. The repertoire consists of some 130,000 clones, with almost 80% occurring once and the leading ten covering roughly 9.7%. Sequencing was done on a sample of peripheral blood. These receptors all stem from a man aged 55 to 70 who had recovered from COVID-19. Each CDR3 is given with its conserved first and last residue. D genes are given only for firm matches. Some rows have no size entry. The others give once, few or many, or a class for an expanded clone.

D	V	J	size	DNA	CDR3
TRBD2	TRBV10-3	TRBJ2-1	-	TGTGCCATCAGTGAGTCGGGGGGGTTCAACAATGAGCAGTTCTTC	CAISESGGFNNEQFF
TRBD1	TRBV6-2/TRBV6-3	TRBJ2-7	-	TGTGCCAGCAGTTACGCTCGATTCACCGGGACAGGCTCCTACGAGCAGTACTTC	CASSYARFTGTGSYEQYF
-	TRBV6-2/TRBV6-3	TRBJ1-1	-	TGTGCCAGCAGTTACCTTGTTGAAGCTTTCTTT	CASSYLVEAFF
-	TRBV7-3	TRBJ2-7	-	TGTGCCAGCCGAAGGTGGCAGGCCTCCTACGAGCAGTACTTC	CASRRWQASYEQYF
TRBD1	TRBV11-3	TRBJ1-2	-	TGTGCCAGCAGCCTTATCAGGGGGAAAAGGGCAGTCTATGGCTACACCTTC	CASSLIRGKRAVYGYTF
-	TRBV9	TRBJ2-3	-	TGTGCCAGCAGCGTAGTCGGGGGTAGCACAGATACGCAGTATTTT	CASSVVGGSTDTQYF
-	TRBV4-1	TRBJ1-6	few	TGCGCCAGCAGCCAAGGAACAGGCCCTAGTCCCCTCCACTTT	CASSQGTGPSPLHF
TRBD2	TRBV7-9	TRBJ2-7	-	TGTGCCAGCAGCCGCTCATTGGCGGGAGGATGGTACGAGCAGTACTTC	CASSRSLAGGWYEQYF
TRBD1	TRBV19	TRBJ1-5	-	TGTGCCAGTAGGACGACAGGGCCTTATCAGCCCCAGCATTTT	CASRTTGPYQPQHF
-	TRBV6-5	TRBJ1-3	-	TGTGCCAGCAGTTCTCTGGGGGGAACCATATATTTT	CASSSLGGTIYF
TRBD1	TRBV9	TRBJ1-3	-	TGTGCCAGCAGCGTTACAGGGGCTGGAAACACCATATATTTT	CASSVTGAGNTIYF
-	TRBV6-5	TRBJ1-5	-	TGTGCCAGCAGTTACTCGGGCGGGGCTTCCAATCAGCCCCAGCATTTT	CASSYSGGASNQPQHF
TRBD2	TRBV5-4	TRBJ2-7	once	TGTGCCAGCAGCTTGGGTTACGGGACTAGCGCCGAGCAGTACTTC	CASSLGYGTSAEQYF
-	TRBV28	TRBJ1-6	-	TGTGCCAGCTTTAAACAGGGATCGAGTAATTCACCCCTCCACTTT	CASFKQGSSNSPLHF
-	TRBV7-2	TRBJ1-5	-	TGTGCCAGCAGCTCGGAGTATAGCAATCAGCCCCAGCATTTT	CASSSEYSNQPQHF
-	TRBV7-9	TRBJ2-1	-	TGTGCCAGCAGCTCCTTGAGCAATGAGCAGTTCTTC	CASSSLSNEQFF
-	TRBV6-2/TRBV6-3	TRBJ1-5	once	TGTGCCAGCAGTTACGGCCAGGTGGCTGTTTGGCCCCAGCATTTT	CASSYGQVAVWPQHF
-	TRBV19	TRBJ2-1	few	TGTGCCAGTAGTATTGCCAGGGCAGGTAATGAGCAGTTCTTC	CASSIARAGNEQFF
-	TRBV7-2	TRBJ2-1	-	TGTGCCAGCAGCTTTCGCTTGGGGGGAGCTTACAATGAGCAGTTCTTC	CASSFRLGGAYNEQFF
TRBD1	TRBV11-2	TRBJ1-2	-	TGTGCCAGCAGCCCGGACAGGGGCGACTATGGCTACACCTTC	CASSPDRGDYGYTF
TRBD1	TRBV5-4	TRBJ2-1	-	TGTGCCAGCAGCCCGGACAGGGGGGCTCAGTTCTTC	CASSPDRGAQFF
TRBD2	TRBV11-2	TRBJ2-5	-	TGTGCCAGCAGCTTAGGGCTAGCGGTAGAGACCCAGTACTTC	CASSLGLAVETQYF
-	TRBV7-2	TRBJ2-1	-	TGTGCCAGCAGCTTAGTCGCGGGACTCAACTTCAATGAGCAGTTCTTC	CASSLVAGLNFNEQFF
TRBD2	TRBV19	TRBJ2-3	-	TGTGCCAGTAGTATGGTGAGCGGGGGGACCGGTACGCAGTATTTT	CASSMVSGGTGTQYF
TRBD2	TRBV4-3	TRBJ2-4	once	TGCGCCAGCAGCCAAGAAAGGACTAGCGGGGGGGCCAAAAACATTCAGTACTTC	CASSQERTSGGAKNIQYF
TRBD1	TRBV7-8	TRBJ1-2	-	TGTGCCAGCAGCTTATGGATAGGGGGCCAGGATGGCTACACCTTC	CASSLWIGGQDGYTF
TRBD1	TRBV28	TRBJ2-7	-	TGTGCCAGCAGTTCCCCCGGGACAGGGGGCTACGAGCAGTACTTC	CASSSPGTGGYEQYF
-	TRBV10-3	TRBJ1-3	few	TGTGCCATCAGCGGAGCCTCTGGAAACACCATATATTTT	CAISGASGNTIYF
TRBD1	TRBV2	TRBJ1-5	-	TGTGCCAGCAGTGATTTGGGACAGAAGGCTTATAGCAATCAGCCCCAGCATTTT	CASSDLGQKAYSNQPQHF
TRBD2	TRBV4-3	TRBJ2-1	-	TGCGCCAGCAGCCAAGAAGGCGGGAGGACCTACAATGAGCAGTTCTTC	CASSQEGGRTYNEQFF
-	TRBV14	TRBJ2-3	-	TGTGCCAGCAGCATCGCGGACAGGCAGTATTTT	CASSIADRQYF
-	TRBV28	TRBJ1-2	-	TGTGCCAGCAGTTTATCTTCAGTAGGCTACACCTTC	CASSLSSVGYTF
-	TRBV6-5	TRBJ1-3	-	TGTGCCAGCAGTACGAGCATAGGAAACACCATATATTTT	CASSTSIGNTIYF
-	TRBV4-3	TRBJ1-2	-	TGCGCCAGCAGCCAAGGGGGCGGCTACACCTTC	CASSQGGGYTF
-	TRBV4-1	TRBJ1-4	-	TGCGCCAGCAGACTTAGGGGGGGAGGTCGGCCCGTTAATGAAAAACTGTTTTTT	CASRLRGGGRPVNEKLFF
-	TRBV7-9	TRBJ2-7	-	TGTGCCAGCAGCGATCCTACCTACGAGCAGTACTTC	CASSDPTYEQYF
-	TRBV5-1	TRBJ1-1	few	TGCGCCAGCAGCGCACGGGGGGCTGAAGCTTTCTTT	CASSARGAEAFF
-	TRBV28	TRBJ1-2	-	TGTGCCAGCAGAACCGGGGGGTACTATGGCTACACCTTC	CASRTGGYYGYTF
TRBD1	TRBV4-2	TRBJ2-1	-	TGTGCCAGCAGGGCACAGGGGGCGCCCAATGAGCAGTTCTTC	CASRAQGAPNEQFF
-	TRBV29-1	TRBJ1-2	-	TGCAGCGTTGGGGGGACAAGGGGTGACTATGGCTACACCTTC	CSVGGTRGDYGYTF
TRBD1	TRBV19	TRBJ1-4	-	TGTGCCACCTCCTTCGGGACAGGGGCGTTAAAACTGTTTTTT	CATSFGTGALKLFF
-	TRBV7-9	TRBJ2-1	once	TGTGCCAGCAGCGGCCGTCACGGCGCTAGCTCCTACAATGAGCAGTTCTTC	CASSGRHGASSYNEQFF
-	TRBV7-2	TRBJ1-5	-	TGTGCCAGCAGCTTAGATCTGACAGCTGGCAATCAGCCCCAGCATTTT	CASSLDLTAGNQPQHF
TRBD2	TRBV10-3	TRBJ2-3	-	TGTGCCATCAGTTCACTAGCGACTAGCACAGATACGCAGTATTTT	CAISSLATSTDTQYF
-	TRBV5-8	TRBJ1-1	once	TGTGCCAGCAGCTTGGGGGGCTCCCTTCTTGAAGCTTTCTTT	CASSLGGSLLEAFF
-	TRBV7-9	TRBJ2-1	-	TGTGCCAGCAGCGAGAGCATGACTAGACAGTTCTTC	CASSESMTRQFF
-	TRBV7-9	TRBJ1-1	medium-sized	TGTGCCAGCAGCTTAGAGACAGGCACTGAAGCTTTCTTT	CASSLETGTEAFF
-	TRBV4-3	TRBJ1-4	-	TGCGCCAGCAGCCAAACGGGGAAGGAAAAACTGTTTTTT	CASSQTGKEKLFF
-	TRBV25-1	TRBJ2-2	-	TGTGCCAGCAGTGAATACGAGTCCGGGGAGCTGTTTTTT	CASSEYESGELFF
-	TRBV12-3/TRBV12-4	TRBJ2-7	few	TGTGCCAGCACCCTATCACGGGGGACAGTGTTCTTC	CASTLSRGTVFF
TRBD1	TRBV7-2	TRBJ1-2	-	TGTGCCAGCAGCGTGGGACAGCTACCTAACTATGGCTACACCTTC	CASSVGQLPNYGYTF
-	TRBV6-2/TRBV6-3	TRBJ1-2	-	TGTGCCAGCAGCCGAGAGGGTGGCCTAGGCTACACCTTC	CASSREGGLGYTF
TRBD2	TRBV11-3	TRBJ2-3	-	TGTGCCAGCAGCTTAGGCTTAAGGGTAGCGGGGGGCCCGGATACGCAGTATTTT	CASSLGLRVAGGPDTQYF